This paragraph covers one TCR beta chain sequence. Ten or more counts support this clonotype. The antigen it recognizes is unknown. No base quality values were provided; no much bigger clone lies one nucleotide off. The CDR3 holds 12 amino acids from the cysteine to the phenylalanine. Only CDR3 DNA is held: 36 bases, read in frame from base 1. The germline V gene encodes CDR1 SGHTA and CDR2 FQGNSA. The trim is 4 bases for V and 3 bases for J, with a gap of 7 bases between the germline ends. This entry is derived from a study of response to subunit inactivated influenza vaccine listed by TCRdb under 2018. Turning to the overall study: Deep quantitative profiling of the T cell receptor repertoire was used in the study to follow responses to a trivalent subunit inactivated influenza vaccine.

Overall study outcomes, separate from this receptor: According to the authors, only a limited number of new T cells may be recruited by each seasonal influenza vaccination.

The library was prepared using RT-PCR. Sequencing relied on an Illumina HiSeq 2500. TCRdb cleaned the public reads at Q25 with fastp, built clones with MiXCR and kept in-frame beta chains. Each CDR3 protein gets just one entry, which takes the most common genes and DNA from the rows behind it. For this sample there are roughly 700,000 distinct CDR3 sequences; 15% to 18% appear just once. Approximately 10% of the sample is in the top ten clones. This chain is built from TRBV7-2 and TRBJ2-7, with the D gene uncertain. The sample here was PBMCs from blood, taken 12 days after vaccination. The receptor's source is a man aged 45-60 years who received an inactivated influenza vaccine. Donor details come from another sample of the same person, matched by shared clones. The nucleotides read TGTGCCAGCAGCTCTGGCCACTACGAGCAGTACTTC. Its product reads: CASSSGHYEQYF.